This T cell receptor (beta chain) was recovered during a study of blood T cells in healthy people across ages. Concerning this clonotype itself: The antigen remains undetermined. The junction departs from the called germline gene at one end, perhaps through a read error.

Findings and limits, study-wide: Relative to aged donors, long-lived donors carried more naive CD4+ cells and displayed higher diversity. Unsorted PBMC material precluded a definitive naive versus antigen-experienced comparison.

The use of a sample-barcoded 5' primer and a J-beta primer mix characterized a second PCR of about 7 to 12 cycles. TCRdb passed the 5' RACE reads through MiXCR, listing each CDR3 protein once. The sample lists approximately 800,000 distinct CDR3 sequences, around 50% occurring once. There are 15 residues in the CDR3. The germline V gene encodes CDR1 DFQATT and CDR2 SNEGSKA (reference sequence). This chain joins TRBV20-1 and TRBJ2-1; TRBD1 matches at 9 bases. The sequence was collected from a man aged 80 or over in good health. The sequenced sample consisted of blood. The CDR3: CSAYNRDRVDNKQFF. DNA of the CDR3: TGCAGTGCTTATAACCGGGACAGGGTCGACAATAAGCAGTTCTTC.